This T cell receptor (beta chain) was profiled in a study of blood T cell repertoires in COVID-19 (dated by TCRdb to the early 2020s). General notes on the study: The collaborator samples originated in the United States, Italy and Spain and spanned the acute and convalescent phases of COVID-19. The prospective study material was composed of cDNA or gDNA derived from T cells, B-cell-depleted T cells, or PBMCs. Deeply sampled blood TCRbeta repertoires from subjects exposed to, actively infected with, or recovered from COVID-19 were included in the dataset. The repertoires were made available in a free public database intended to serve as a resource for research on the immune response to SARS-CoV-2. The samples were drawn from the first 160 participants of the ongoing ImmuneRACE study and from some 1,300 subjects provided by 6 global collaborators. Nearly every sample came with metadata listing a de-identified subject ID, COVID-19 status, age in years and sex. Where available, HLA class I and class II types were obtained from metadata supplied by the sample provider rather than from assay-based typing. The study at large found these results: How much clinical and demographic metadata was included differed by source and by participant, and the metadata was provided uncurated.

Compared with germline, V lacks 5 bases and J lacks 7 bases; bases without a gene match: 3. The CDR3 measures 13 amino acids from cysteine to phenylalanine. The CDR3 DNA has 39 bases and is translated from base 1. TCRbeta CDR3 regions were amplified from genomic DNA by means of the immunoSEQ Assay, a bias-controlled multiplex PCR. The authors' analysis ran thus. The number of nucleated cells in each sample was estimated from the amplification of reference gene primers within the assay. To quantify the absolute abundance of each unique TCRbeta CDR3 rearrangement, sequence reads were collapsed and filtered. Productive Simpson clonality was computed per sample as the square root of Simpson's diversity index over productive rearrangements. The clones in this table, taken by TCRdb from immuneACCESS, are in-frame only. Not every clone is retained; where verified, under half of the shortfall comes from an unresolved V gene, and the cause of the rest is unknown. V, J and clone size derive from that table, while D and trimming were established from the DNA sequence. The sample has around 150,000 clones on record, 65% to 90% of them singletons. Roughly 6.8% of the sample is held by the ten biggest clonotypes.

This clone was found many times. What this receptor recognizes is not known. It has no much larger one-base neighbor in the sample; base qualities were not kept. Each collaborating institution followed its own protocols to collect whole blood in K2EDTA tubes. Collaborator samples were shipped for TCRbeta analysis as frozen whole blood, isolated PBMCs, or DNA extracted from either sample type. The specimen sequenced was peripheral blood. The chain links TRBV12-3 or TRBV12-4 with TRBJ2-1, with 9 junctional bases fitting TRBD2. The origin of this receptor is a woman aged 50 to 60 in a cohort sampled during active or convalescent COVID-19. This receptor carries the CDR3 CASSPGLANEQFF. The base sequence is TGTGCCAGCAGTCCGGGACTAGCAAATGAGCAGTTCTTC.